These 22 T cell receptor beta chains came from one sample sequenced in a study of regulatory T cells in long-lasting Graves disease. Time point specified: persistent/refractory GD, antithyroid drugs over 5 years with positive TRAb. The TCR library was made from RNA that had been extracted from PBMCs in TRIzol. Through Arm-PCR of CDR3 regions and iRepertoire HTBI primers, TCR beta libraries were built. In TCRdb, the multiplex PCR reads were re-called with MiXCR into one record per CDR3 protein. Of 650,000 to 700,000 distinct CDR3 sequences in the sample, around 30% were seen once. The sequenced sample was peripheral blood mononuclear cells (PBMCs), obtained when the disease was refractory, from a patient treated with antithyroid drugs. Every receptor here comes from a female donor with Graves disease.

This rearrangement joins TRBV20-1 to TRBJ1-1, with 7 bases fitting TRBD1. V dropped 6 bases and J dropped 5; count of bases not matched to a gene: 15. Per germline, CDR1 DFQATT and CDR2 SNEGSKA (reference sequence). The CDR3 spans 15 residues. The CDR3, as DNA: TGCAGTGCCTCTCCGCCGACAGGGAGGGGGACTGAAGCTTTCTTT. It codes for CSASPPTGRGTEAFF.

This clonotype has just a few counts. The rearrangement links TRBV20-1 to TRBJ2-7, with TRBD2 matching over 7 bases. The ends lost 2 bases at V and 2 bases at J; junction bases unmatched: 9. The germline V gene has CDR1 DFQATT and CDR2 SNEGSKA (reference sequence). The CDR3 loop spans 15 amino acids. CDR3 DNA: TGCAGTGCTAGATTTTCGGGGGGAAATCCCTACGAGCAGTACTTC. It encodes CSARFSGGNPYEQYF.

This chain uses TRBV7-9 with TRBJ1-4; TRBD1 matches at 7 bases. Germline assignment: CDR1 SEHNR and CDR2 FQNEAQ (reference sequence). The CDR3 length is 16 residues. Trimming took 4 bases from V and 8 from J; bases not matched to a gene: 13. This CDR3 reads CASSSRDSSPGEKLFF. CDR3 DNA: TGTGCCAGCAGCTCTAGGGACAGCTCGCCGGGGGAAAAACTGTTTTTT.

The chain is built from TRBV11-2 and TRBJ2-3; D not resolved. The CDR3 has 13 residues. Per germline, CDR1 SGHAT and CDR2 FQNNGV. Trimming shortened V by 2 bases and J by 6 bases, and 9 bases separated the two germline ends. CDR3 bases: TGTGCCAGCAGCTTATGGAAGGAGGATACGCAGTATTTT. Its translation: CASSLWKEDTQYF.

This clonotype was seen only a few times. The rearrangement uses TRBV28 and TRBJ2-5, with D perhaps TRBD2 (6 bases). The CDR3 sequence is 17 residues long. Germline-derived CDR1 and CDR2 are MDHEN and SYDVKM. Trimming stripped 7 bases from V and 2 bases from J, with 23 bases between. The CDR3 nucleotides are TGTGCCAGCACCTCGGGTTATAGTAGCGGAGTTCAAGAGACCCAGTACTTC. As protein: CASTSGYSSGVQETQYF. Supplemented by reference TRBV28 and TRBJ2-5, the full variable domain reads DVKVTQSSRYLVKRTGEKVFLECVQDMDHENMFWYRQDPGLGLRLIYFSYDVKMKEKGDIPEGYSVSREKKERFSLILESASTNQTSMYLCASTSGYSSGVQETQYFGPGTRLLVL.

The V gene is TRBV13, the J gene TRBJ2-7; D is possibly TRBD1 (6 bases). Germline V gives CDR1 PRHDT, CDR2 FYEKMQ (reference sequence). V was cut by 3 bases and J by 6 bases, with 18 bases left in between. This CDR3 region has 15 residues. CDR3 coding DNA: TGTGCCAGCAGCTTCGGTGGGCAGGGGTTGCGCGAGCAGTACTTC. Translating gives CASSFGGQGLREQYF.

This clonotype was detected a few times. The gene calls are TRBV2 and TRBJ2-2, with D unclear. The V gene lost 4 bases and the J gene lost 4 bases, with 10 bases spanning the gap. The CDR3 is 14 residues long. Germline lookup yields CDR1 SNHLY and CDR2 FYNNEI. The CDR3 DNA reads TGTGCCAGCAGTGTAATGGAGTCCACCGGGGAGCTGTTTTTT. Protein product: CASSVMESTGELFF.

This clonotype was counted between two and nine times. The chain recombines TRBV11-2 with TRBJ2-5, with D perhaps matching TRBD1 or TRBD2 (6 bases each). The CDR3 consists of 15 residues. V was cut by 5 bases and J by 5 bases, with 18 bases left in between. Looked up from germline, CDR1 is SGHAT and CDR2 is FQNNGV. The CDR3 DNA is TGTGCCAGCAGCCAAAGCGACGGGGGCTTGGAGACCCAGTACTTC. The encoded protein is CASSQSDGGLETQYF. The entire variable domain, with the rest obtained from reference TRBV11-2 and TRBJ2-5, is as follows: EAGVAQSPRYKIIEKRQSVAFWCNPISGHATLYWYQQILGQGPKLLIQFQNNGVVDDSQLPKDRFSAERLKGVDSTLKIQPAKLEDSAVYLCASSQSDGGLETQYFGPGTRLLVL.

This clonotype has a count of ten or more. This chain links TRBV6-5 with TRBJ2-7; TRBD1 agrees at 9 bases. Germline V gene lookup returns CDR1 MNHEY and CDR2 SVGAGI. This CDR3 is 15 amino acids long. V trimming: 4 bases; J trimming: 1 base; junction bases outside the gene matches: 5. The CDR3 DNA sequence: TGTGCCAGCAGTTCAGGGACAGGGTTGTCCTACGAGCAGTACTTC. This translates into CASSSGTGLSYEQYF.

Notes on this clonotype: Compared with germline, one end of the junction differs, possibly owing to a read error. This chain links TRBV5-1 with TRBJ2-7, with TRBD2 matching 8 bases. This CDR3 has 13 amino acids. Germline V lookup: CDR1 SGHRS, CDR2 YFSETQ. The DNA for the CDR3 is TGTGCCAGCAGCCCCAGCGGGAGCGACGAGCAGTACTTC. Its protein is CASSPSGSDEQYF.

J is TRBJ2-2 and V is TRBV10-3; D not resolved. Trimming removed 2 bases at V and 5 bases at J, with 9 bases between. The length of the CDR3 is 14 residues. CDR1 ENHRY and CDR2 SYGVKD come from the germline V gene. The CDR3 DNA follows: TGTGCCATCAGTGAGGGGTTTGTTACCGGGGAGCTGTTTTTT. It is translated as CAISEGFVTGELFF.

On this clonotype: A much larger clone differs from this one at a single base, so this may be a read error. This chain links TRBV4-1 with TRBJ1-2; D is ambiguous. Trimming left V 2 bases short and J 7 bases short, with 23 bases between. CDR1 is MGHRA, CDR2 YSYEKL, per germline. This CDR3 contains 17 residues. The CDR3 here is CASSQPPPLQPRRGYTF. CDR3 bases: TGCGCCAGCAGCCAACCACCCCCTCTACAGCCTCGGCGTGGCTACACCTTC.

The rearrangement joins TRBV10-3 to TRBJ1-1; tentatively, D is TRBD1 (6 bases). Trimming stripped 8 bases from V and 3 bases from J, with 19 bases between. The CDR3 has 15 residues. Germline V gives CDR1 ENHRY, CDR2 SYGVKD. CDR3 sequence: CAIGTGSGLDTEAFF. CDR3 in DNA: TGTGCCATCGGTACAGGGTCGGGCTTGGACACTGAAGCTTTCTTT.

CDR3 in DNA: TGTGCCAGCAGCGACTCGGGGTTCCAAGAGACCCAGTACTTC. Its translation: CASSDSGFQETQYF. The chain links TRBV12-3 or TRBV12-4 to TRBJ2-5; a possible D gene is TRBD2 (5 bases). Trimming pared 6 bases from V and 1 base from J, leaving 12 bases between. The CDR3 covers 14 residues.

This clonotype was recorded at least ten times. V and J are TRBV2 and TRBJ1-4; D gene ambiguous. The CDR3 is 14 amino acids. CDR1 and CDR2 (germline): SNHLY, FYNNEI. Trimming shortened V by 3 bases and J by 8 bases, and 13 bases separated the two germline ends. CDR3 in amino acids: CASSETGIGEKLFF. As DNA, the CDR3 is TGTGCCAGCAGTGAGACGGGTATCGGCGAAAAACTGTTTTTT.

This clonotype was counted a few times. The junction departs from germline at one end; a sequencing error may be responsible. This chain joins TRBV19 and TRBJ2-5; no reliable D call. Looked up from germline, CDR1 is LNHDA and CDR2 is SQIVND (reference sequence). This CDR3 is 13 amino acids long. CDR3 DNA: TGTGCCAGTAGTCCCCGGATCCGAGAGACTCAGTACTTC. It yields the protein CASSPRIRETQYF.

The J gene is TRBJ2-2, the V gene TRBV13; 7 bases are a match to TRBD2. Looked up from germline, CDR1 is PRHDT and CDR2 is FYEKMQ (reference sequence). The CDR3 totals 17 residues. V shed 2 bases and J 4 bases; nucleotides not matched to a gene: 10. CDR3 DNA sequence: TGTGCCAGCAGCTTAATGAGAGCGGGAAGGTTCACCGGGGAGCTGTTTTTT. This sequence encodes CASSLMRAGRFTGELFF.

The chain has TRBV6-1 and TRBJ2-5; weak D call: TRBD1 (5 bases). Trimming took 6 bases from V and 1 from J, leaving 18 bases between them. CDR1 is MNHNS and CDR2 is SASEGT in the germline V gene. The CDR3 runs 16 residues. The CDR3 loop is CASSPDRRNIQETQYF. CDR3 in DNA: TGTGCCAGCAGCCCCGACAGACGCAATATCCAAGAGACCCAGTACTTC.

This clonotype was counted ten times or more. The rearrangement links TRBV28 to TRBJ1-1; 7 bases align to TRBD1. The trim removed 7 bases at V and 2 bases at J, leaving 10 bases unmatched. Germline CDR1 MDHEN, CDR2 SYDVKM. This CDR3 contains 15 residues. The CDR3 reads CASNLLGQDNTEAFF. The CDR3 bases are TGTGCCAGCAACTTACTAGGACAGGACAACACTGAAGCTTTCTTT.

In this sample, this clonotype turned up a few times. The chain couples TRBV9 to TRBJ1-2; no clear D. V lost 0 bases and J 4 bases, leaving 7 bases between the germline ends. From germline, CDR1 is SGDLS and CDR2 YYNGEE. The length of the CDR3 is 13 residues. For the CDR3, the DNA is TGTGCCAGCAGCGTAGACAGTAGCTATGGCTACACCTTC. It translates to CASSVDSSYGYTF.

Only a few counts were recorded for this clonotype. This chain uses TRBV6-1 with TRBJ1-6; 9 bases line up with TRBD1. The CDR3 consists of 15 residues. CDR1 and CDR2 (germline): MNHNS, SASEGT. Trimming at V came to 5 bases and at J to 7 bases, leaving 6 bases not matched to a gene. CDR3 nucleotides: TGTGCCAGCAGTCAGACAGGGGGATCGAATTCACCCCTCCACTTT. Its translation is CASSQTGGSNSPLHF.

This clonotype was observed at least ten times. The chain uses TRBV6-1 and TRBJ1-1; D may be TRBD1 (6 bases). This CDR3 comprises 13 residues. V was clipped by 3 bases and J by 4 bases, with 9 bases between them. CDR1 and CDR2 from the germline V gene are MNHNS and SASEGT. The CDR3 DNA is TGTGCCAGCAGTGACAGGGGCCGCACTGAAGCTTTCTTT. It specifies CASSDRGRTEAFF.